Below, 18 T cell receptor beta chains from the same sample are listed, as sequenced in a study of blood T cell repertoires in COVID-19. Data came from immunoSEQ multiplex PCR; TCRdb stores just in-frame clones and leaves some out. This table has 10,000 to 15,000 clones, 75% to 85% appearing once. The sample was peripheral blood. These receptors came from a man aged 35-49 years with active or convalescent COVID-19.

Written as DNA, the CDR3 is TGTGCCAGCAGCCCTACCGGACAGCGGCGGACCCAGTACTTC. Translation: CASSPTGQRRTQYF. The J gene is TRBJ2-5, the V gene TRBV11-3, with D possibly being TRBD1 (6 bases). The CDR3 length is 14 residues. Trimming pared 5 bases from V and 7 bases from J, leaving 17 bases between. CDR1 and CDR2 (germline): SGHNT, YENEEA.

This chain connects TRBV30 to TRBJ1-1; weak D call: TRBD1 (5 bases). The germline gives CDR1 GTSNPN, CDR2 SVGIG (reference sequence). The CDR3 length is 13 residues. V shed 5 bases and J shed 6 bases, with 16 bases lying between them. Written as DNA, the CDR3 is TGTGCCTGGGGAGCAGGGTGGGGCGCTGAAGCTTTCTTT. Translation: CAWGAGWGAEAFF.

V and J are TRBV7-9 and TRBJ1-1; D is unresolved. Germline CDR1 reads SEHNR; CDR2 reads FQNEAQ (reference sequence). Trimming removed 3 bases at V and 7 bases at J, with 6 bases between. The CDR3 runs to 11 residues. The DNA for the CDR3 is TGTGCCAGCAGCTTCGAGGATGAAGCTTTCTTT. Its protein is CASSFEDEAFF. Full variable domain (outside the CDR3, taken from reference TRBV7-9 and TRBJ1-1): DTGVSQNPRHKITKRGQNVTFRCDPISEHNRLYWYRQTLGQGPEFLTYFQNEAQLEKSRLLSDRFSAERPKGSFSTLEIQRTEQGDSAMYLCASSFEDEAFFGQGTRLTVV.

The chain recombines TRBV27 with TRBJ1-1, with a tentative D call TRBD1 (5 bases). CDR1 is MNHEY and CDR2 is SMNVEV in the germline V gene (reference sequence). CDR3 length: 15 residues. V lost 3 bases and J 4 bases, leaving 15 bases between the germline ends. CDR3 sequence reads: CASSFSPGLPTEAFF. CDR3 nucleotides: TGTGCCAGCAGTTTCTCGCCAGGGCTTCCCACTGAAGCTTTCTTT.

This rearrangement joins TRBV5-1 to TRBJ1-1, with D hard to call. This CDR3 is built from 15 residues. Germline assignment: CDR1 SGHRS and CDR2 YFSETQ. Trimming took off 1 base at V and 3 bases at J, with 13 bases between the two ends. The CDR3 region is CASSLYPGSDTEAFF. Here the CDR3 DNA reads TGCGCCAGCAGCTTGTATCCGGGGTCGGACACTGAAGCTTTCTTT.

The chain combines TRBV4-2 with TRBJ2-3, with 12 bases lining up with TRBD2. CDR3 length: 18 amino acids. With V trimmed by 1 base and J by 6 bases, 11 bases remained unmatched. Germline assignment: CDR1 LGHNA and CDR2 YNFKEQ. The CDR3 DNA sequence: TGTGCCAGCAGCCAAGCGACTAGCGGGAGAGGGGCTCCCGATACGCAGTATTTT. Protein sequence: CASSQATSGRGAPDTQYF.

In its sample, this clone was seen once. The gene calls are TRBV7-2 and TRBJ1-3; D may be TRBD1 (6 bases). V was pared by 5 bases and J by 4 bases, with 12 bases between. The CDR3 consists of 14 residues. The germline CDR1 and CDR2 sequences are SGHTA and FQGNSA. The DNA for the CDR3 is TGTGCCAGCAGCATACAGGGTTACGGAAACACCATATATTTT. As protein: CASSIQGYGNTIYF.

The V gene is TRBV5-1, the J gene TRBJ2-7, with D possibly matching TRBD1 (6 bases). The CDR3 contains 15 residues. Germline V gene sequence: CDR1 SGHRS, CDR2 YFSETQ. Trimming stripped 5 bases from V and 0 bases from J, with 15 bases between. The CDR3 DNA reads TGCGCCAGCAGTGGCCCGGGACAAAGCTCCTACGAGCAGTACTTC. Translation: CASSGPGQSSYEQYF.

This clone was observed a few times. This chain connects TRBV9 to TRBJ2-1; the D gene is possibly TRBD2 (6 bases). The CDR3 is 16 residues long. Germline values: CDR1 SGDLS, CDR2 YYNGEE. V was trimmed by 0 bases and J by 0 bases, leaving 10 bases between them. The CDR3 DNA reads TGTGCCAGCAGCGTAGGGGGGGTTAGCTCCTACAATGAGCAGTTCTTC. Its translation is CASSVGGVSSYNEQFF.

The chain's CDR3 is CASSYQAGRANSPLHF. CDR3 in DNA: TGTGCCAGCAGTTACCAAGCAGGGAGGGCTAATTCACCCCTCCACTTT. The chain employs TRBV6-5 and TRBJ1-6, with D possibly TRBD1 on 5 matching bases. Deletions cut 2 bases from V and 6 bases from J, with 14 bases between. This CDR3 is 16 amino acids long. Germline CDR1 and CDR2: MNHEY and SVGAGI.

This clone showed up just a few times. The CDR3 loop reads CASSALPGYSNQPQHF. CDR3 sequence (DNA): TGTGCCAGCAGTGCCCTTCCGGGATATAGCAATCAGCCCCAGCATTTT. This chain links TRBV6-6 with TRBJ1-5; D gene unclear. CDR3 length: 16 amino acids. The V gene lost 5 bases and the J gene lost 0 bases, with 14 bases spanning the gap. CDR1 and CDR2 (germline): MNHNY, SVGAGI (reference sequence).

V and J are TRBV27 and TRBJ1-5, with TRBD1 identical over 7 bases. Trimming cost V 1 base and J 4 bases; bases outside gene matches: 7. CDR3 length equals 16 residues. Germline V CDR1 and CDR2: MNHEY, SMNVEV (reference sequence). Here the CDR3 reads CASSLFGTDMNQPQHF. Here the CDR3 DNA reads TGTGCCAGCAGTTTATTCGGGACAGACATGAATCAGCCCCAGCATTTT.

The chain uses TRBV4-3 and TRBJ2-7, with 9 bases that match TRBD2. The CDR3 is made up of 19 amino acids. V lost 0 bases, J lost 2 bases, and 14 bases stayed unmatched. The V gene's germline CDR1 is LGHNA and CDR2 YSLEER. For the CDR3, the DNA is TGCGCCAGCAGCCAAGATAGTTCTAGCGGGACTCACGGGGCCTACGAGCAGTACTTC. It encodes CASSQDSSSGTHGAYEQYF.

The chain has TRBV19 and TRBJ1-1; D is uncertain. Germline V CDR1 and CDR2: LNHDA, SQIVND (reference sequence). CDR3 length: 14 residues. V lost 3 bases, J lost 0 bases, and 8 bases lay in between. Here the CDR3 DNA reads TGTGCCAGTAGTATTGGAGCAATGAACACTGAAGCTTTCTTT. This codes for CASSIGAMNTEAFF.

The rearrangement joins TRBV9 to TRBJ2-3; D perhaps matches TRBD2 (6 bases). CDR1 and CDR2 (germline): SGDLS, YYNGEE. The CDR3 runs 16 residues. Trimming left V 0 bases short and J 2 bases short, with 13 bases between. The CDR3 is CASSVESIAVTDTQYF. CDR3 nucleotide sequence: TGTGCCAGCAGCGTAGAGAGCATAGCGGTCACAGATACGCAGTATTTT.

This chain joins TRBV27 and TRBJ1-2, with 7 bases matching TRBD1. Germline V lookup: CDR1 MNHEY, CDR2 SMNVEV (reference sequence). The CDR3 spans 14 residues. The V and J ends lost 6 bases and 8 bases, in that order; junction bases with no gene match: 12. The chain's CDR3 is CASRTGSLAGGYTF. In DNA form, the CDR3 reads TGTGCCAGCAGGACAGGGTCGTTGGCGGGAGGCTACACCTTC.

This clone has only a few counts. The chain has TRBV5-4 and TRBJ2-5, with 8 bases identical to TRBD1. CDR3 length: 15 residues. Germline V gene data show CDR1 as SGHNT and CDR2 as YYREEE (reference sequence). V was pared by 4 bases and J by 5 bases, with 10 bases of the junction left unmatched. The CDR3 sequence: CASSKSTGGGETQYF. The CDR3, as DNA: TGTGCCAGCAGCAAATCAACAGGGGGAGGCGAGACCCAGTACTTC.

The rearrangement links TRBV28 to TRBJ1-1, with D hard to call. The CDR3 has 12 residues. With 9 bases removed from V and 4 bases from J, the gap between germline ends came to 12 bases. Germline V lookup: CDR1 MDHEN, CDR2 SYDVKM. The CDR3 is CASLGPGTEAFF. For the CDR3, the DNA is TGTGCCAGTTTAGGCCCGGGCACTGAAGCTTTCTTT.